This TCR beta chain was recovered during a study of blood T cells in healthy people across ages. For the second PCR, which ran for about 6 to 11 cycles, a sample-barcoded 5' primer and a J-beta primer mix were used. TCRdb fed the 5' RACE reads into MiXCR, producing one record per CDR3 protein. The profile shows about 1,500,000 distinct CDR3 sequences, approximately 30% of them singletons. Trimming removed 5 bases from V and 1 base from J; junction bases left unmatched: 5. Germline CDR1 is DFQATT and CDR2 is SNEGSKA (reference sequence). The CDR3 extends over 14 amino acids. This TCR was recovered from a woman aged 25 to 39 in good health. Sequencing input: blood. This chain joins TRBV20-1 and TRBJ2-7; 10 nucleotides agree with TRBD2. In DNA, the CDR3 is TGCAGTGCTCCCGGGACTAGCGATTCCTACGAGCAGTACTTC. This codes for CSAPGTSDSYEQYF.